The following is a T cell receptor (beta chain) sequence with its context. The data were produced by immunoSEQ multiplex PCR, yet TCRdb's version contains in-frame clones alone and is incomplete. The sample contains roughly 30,000 clones, 85% of which appear only once. This sample is part of a study of T cell changes during pregnancy in multiple sclerosis. The germline V gene has CDR1 KGHSY and CDR2 FQNENV. V was trimmed by 7 bases and J by 6 bases, leaving 15 bases between them. The CDR3 runs to 13 residues. Specimen: CD8+ T cells from peripheral blood mononuclear cells, collected after pregnancy. The clonotype originates from a female donor with multiple sclerosis, enrolled in a pregnancy study. The rearrangement links TRBV16 to TRBJ1-2, with D possibly being TRBD1 (6 bases). DNA for the CDR3: TGTGCCAGCATCATCGGGGGGCTGGATGGCTACACCTTC. Translated, it gives CASIIGGLDGYTF.